One and the same sample provided the 10 T cell receptor beta chains below, sequenced in a study of T cells in Graves' hyperthyroidism and ophthalmopathy. Authors of the study amplified TCR beta CDR3 regions from RNA transcripts. HTBI primers were used for first-round RT-PCR of the TCR CDR3. TCRdb re-called the multiplex PCR reads through MiXCR, storing one row per CDR3 protein. The sample shows some 300,000 distinct CDR3 sequences, roughly an eighth of them seen only once. The specimen sequenced was blood. The receptors come from a woman aged 40-49 years with Graves' hyperthyroidism.

This clonotype was found many times. V is TRBV27 and J is TRBJ1-5, with TRBD1 matching 7 bases. Looked up from germline, CDR1 is MNHEY and CDR2 is SMNVEV (reference sequence). The CDR3 totals 14 residues. V lost 4 bases and J lost 5; bases outside the gene matches: 5. CDR3 bases: TGTGCCAGCAGTTCGCAGGGGGGGGATCAGCCCCAGCATTTT. Its translation: CASSSQGGDQPQHF.

This clonotype showed up many times. The rearrangement links TRBV13 to TRBJ2-3, with 7 nucleotides matching TRBD1. The CDR3 has 14 residues. Germline CDR1 reads PRHDT; CDR2 reads FYEKMQ (reference sequence). V gave up 3 bases and J gave up 0 bases; unmatched junction bases: 0. CDR3 sequence (DNA): TGTGCCAGCAGCTTGGACAGGAGCACAGATACGCAGTATTTT. Residues: CASSLDRSTDTQYF.

At least ten counts were recorded for this clonotype. This chain joins TRBV2 and TRBJ2-5, with D possibly TRBD2 on 5 matching bases. This CDR3 has 15 residues. The V end lost 7 bases, the J end lost 3 bases, and 18 bases lay between the germline ends. Germline lookup yields CDR1 SNHLY and CDR2 FYNNEI. CDR3 residues: CASMVGRTGKETQYF. Here the CDR3 DNA reads TGTGCCAGCATGGTAGGCCGGACCGGGAAAGAGACCCAGTACTTC.

This clonotype showed up many times. For the CDR3, the DNA is TGCAGCGTTGAAGACGGGAGCAGGACCACCGGGGAGCTGTTTTTT. This codes for CSVEDGSRTTGELFF. The chain carries TRBV29-1 and TRBJ2-2, with D maybe TRBD2 (6 bases). Trimming left V 0 bases short and J 4 bases short, with 12 bases between. This CDR3 spans 15 amino acids. Per germline, CDR1 SQVTM and CDR2 ANQGSEA.

V is TRBV19 and J is TRBJ2-5, with D hard to call. The germline V and J ends were trimmed by 2 bases and 3 bases, with 7 bases remaining between them. The CDR3 runs 13 residues. Germline CDR1 LNHDA, CDR2 SQIVND (reference sequence). The CDR3 DNA follows: TGTGCCAGTAGTATACAGCAAGAAGAGACCCAGTACTTC. This translates into CASSIQQEETQYF. Full variable domain (remainder filled in from reference TRBV19 and TRBJ2-5): DGGITQSPKYLFRKEGQNVTLSCEQNLNHDAMYWYRQDPGQGLRLIYYSQIVNDFQKGDIAEGYSVSREKKESFPLTVTSAQKNPTAFYLCASSIQQEETQYFGPGTRLLVL.

This clonotype was counted many times. The rearrangement links TRBV6-1 to TRBJ1-4; TRBD1 aligns across 9 bases. Germline V gene data show CDR1 as MNHNS and CDR2 as SASEGT. V lost 5 bases and J lost 7; bases outside the gene matches: 5. This CDR3 is 14 amino acids long. The CDR3 nucleotides are TGTGCCAGCAGTCCCCCGGGACAGGGTGAAAAACTGTTTTTT. Translation: CASSPPGQGEKLFF.

The chain links TRBV7-9 to TRBJ2-1, with TRBD2 identical over 11 bases. The J segment lost 2 bases and the V segment lost 3 bases, leaving 6 bases of the junction unmatched. Per the germline V gene, CDR1 is SEHNR and CDR2 is FQNEAQ (reference sequence). The CDR3 has 17 residues. The CDR3 spells CASSLWLAGGPYNEQFF. For the CDR3, the DNA is TGTGCCAGCAGCTTGTGGCTAGCGGGAGGCCCCTACAATGAGCAGTTCTTC.

This clonotype was observed once. The V and J genes are TRBV18 and TRBJ1-1; no firm D call. CDR3 length: 13 residues. The germline gives CDR1 KGHSH, CDR2 LQKENI. The germline V and J ends were trimmed by 5 bases and 0 bases, with 7 bases remaining between them. For the CDR3, the DNA is TGTGCCAGCTCAGGCAGGCTGAACACTGAAGCTTTCTTT. Amino acid sequence: CASSGRLNTEAFF. The full variable domain, its missing parts supplied by reference TRBV18 and TRBJ1-1, is NAGVMQNPRHLVRRRGQEARLRCSPMKGHSHVYWYRQLPEEGLKFMVYLQKENIIDESGMPKERFSAEFPKEGPSILRIQQVVRGDSAAYFCASSGRLNTEAFFGQGTRLTVV.

This clonotype occurred many times. In DNA, the CDR3 is TGTGCCAGCAGCCTACTACTAGCGGGAAACTACAATGAGCAGTTCTTC. Amino acid sequence: CASSLLLAGNYNEQFF. The V and J genes are TRBV3-1 and TRBJ2-1; 10 bases are shared with TRBD2. CDR1 is LGHDT and CDR2 is YNNKEL in the germline V gene (reference sequence). The ends lost 4 bases at V and 3 bases at J; junction bases unmatched: 6. CDR3 size: 16 residues.

This clonotype was seen at least ten times. The chain combines TRBV28 with TRBJ2-7; 12 nucleotides match TRBD1. CDR1 and CDR2 (germline): MDHEN, SYDVKM. This CDR3 contains 15 residues. With 6 bases clipped from V and 4 bases from J, the junction kept 7 bases outside the gene matches. For the CDR3, the DNA is TGTGCCAGCAGCCGCGGGACAGGGGGCGCGTACGAGCAGTACTTC. Amino acids: CASSRGTGGAYEQYF.